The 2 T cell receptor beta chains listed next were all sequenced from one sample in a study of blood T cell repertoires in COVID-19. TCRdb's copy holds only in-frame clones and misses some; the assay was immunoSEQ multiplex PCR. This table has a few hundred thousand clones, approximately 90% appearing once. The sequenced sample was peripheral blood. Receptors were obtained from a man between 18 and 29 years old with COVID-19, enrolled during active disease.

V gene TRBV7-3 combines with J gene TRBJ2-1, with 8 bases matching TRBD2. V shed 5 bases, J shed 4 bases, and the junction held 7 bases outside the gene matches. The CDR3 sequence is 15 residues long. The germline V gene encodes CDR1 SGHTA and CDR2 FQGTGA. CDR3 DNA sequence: TGTGCCAGCAGCCCCAGGGGACTAGTTTACAATGAGCAGTTCTTC. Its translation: CASSPRGLVYNEQFF.

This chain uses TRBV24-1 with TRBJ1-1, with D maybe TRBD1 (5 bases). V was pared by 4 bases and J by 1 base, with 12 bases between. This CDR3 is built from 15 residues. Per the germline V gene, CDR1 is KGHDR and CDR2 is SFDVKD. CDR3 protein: CATSEGGAPNTEAFF. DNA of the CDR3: TGTGCCACCAGTGAAGGAGGGGCCCCGAACACTGAAGCTTTCTTT.